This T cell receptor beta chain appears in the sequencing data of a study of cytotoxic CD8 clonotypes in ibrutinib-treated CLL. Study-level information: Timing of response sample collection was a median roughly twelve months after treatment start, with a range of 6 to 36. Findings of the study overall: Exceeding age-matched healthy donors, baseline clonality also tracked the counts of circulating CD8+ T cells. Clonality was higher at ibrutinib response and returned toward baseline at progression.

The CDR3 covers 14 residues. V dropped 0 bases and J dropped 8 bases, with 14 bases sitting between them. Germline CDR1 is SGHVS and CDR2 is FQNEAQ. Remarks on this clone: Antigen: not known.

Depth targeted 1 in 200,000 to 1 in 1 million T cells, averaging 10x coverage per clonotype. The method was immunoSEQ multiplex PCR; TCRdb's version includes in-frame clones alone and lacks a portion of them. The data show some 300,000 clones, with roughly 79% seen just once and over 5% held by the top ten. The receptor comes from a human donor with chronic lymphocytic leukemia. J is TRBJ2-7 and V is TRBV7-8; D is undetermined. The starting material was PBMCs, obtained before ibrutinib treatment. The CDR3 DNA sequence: TGTGCCAGCAGCTTAGCGTTGAGGAGTAGTAAGCAGTACTTC. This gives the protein CASSLALRSSKQYF.